These 8 T cell receptor beta chains were all obtained from the same sample, sequenced in a study of identifying expanded T cells in peripheral blood. This table comes from immunoSEQ multiplex PCR, and its TCRdb copy is limited to in-frame clones, with some not included. Of approximately 94,000 clones listed, around 90% are singletons. The sample was blood. The source is a person aged 18 to 70 in good health.

The chain recombines TRBV27 with TRBJ1-2, with D perhaps matching TRBD1 (6 bases). Germline V gene data show CDR1 as MNHEY and CDR2 as SMNVEV (reference sequence). The CDR3 is 13 amino acids. V was clipped by 3 bases and J by 7 bases, with 12 bases between them. The CDR3 here is CASSFTGASGYTF. DNA for the CDR3: TGTGCCAGCAGTTTTACGGGGGCAAGTGGCTACACCTTC.

This rearrangement joins TRBV5-6 to TRBJ2-2; D tentatively fits TRBD1 or TRBD2 (5 bases each). With 4 bases removed from V and 5 bases from J, the gap between germline ends came to 18 bases. CDR1 and CDR2 (germline): SGHDT, YYEEEE. CDR3 length: 16 residues. CDR3 in DNA: TGTGCCAGCAGCCGCACCGGGACCCGCGTTACCGGGGAGCTGTTTTTT. It yields the protein CASSRTGTRVTGELFF.

The chain carries TRBV9 and TRBJ1-1; D is unclear. CDR1 is SGDLS, CDR2 YYNGEE, per germline. CDR3 length equals 13 residues. Trimming shortened V by 4 bases and J by 4 bases, and 11 bases separated the two germline ends. CDR3 sequence: CASSPLSGTEAFF. The CDR3, as DNA: TGTGCCAGCAGCCCCTTATCGGGCACTGAAGCTTTCTTT.

This sequence joins TRBV6-5 and TRBJ1-2; possibly TRBD1 for D (6 bases). Germline CDR1 and CDR2: MNHEY and SVGAGI. The CDR3 length is 15 residues. V gave up 6 bases and J gave up 4 bases, with 18 bases separating them. The CDR3 DNA follows: TGTGCCAGCAGAAACTCGGGGGGCCCGGGCTATGGCTACACCTTC. This encodes CASRNSGGPGYGYTF.

The chain's CDR3 is CASSEFRDTPRETQYF. The CDR3 DNA sequence: TGTGCCAGCAGTGAATTTAGGGACACCCCGAGGGAGACCCAGTACTTC. The chain joins TRBV6-1 to TRBJ2-5; D might be TRBD1 (6 bases). CDR3 length equals 16 residues. Germline values: CDR1 MNHNS, CDR2 SASEGT. The V end lost 2 bases, the J end lost 5 bases, and 18 bases lay between the germline ends.

The chain is built from TRBV5-5 and TRBJ1-4, with D unclear. The CDR3 consists of 14 residues. The V and J ends lost 1 base and 8 bases respectively, with 12 bases between them. Germline V CDR1 and CDR2: SGHKS, YYEKEE (reference sequence). The CDR3 nucleotides read TGTGCCAGCAGCTTGAGCCAATCCCGGGAAAAACTGTTTTTT. Translation: CASSLSQSREKLFF.

The CDR3 protein is CASRLDILRGDRNTEAFF. DNA of the CDR3: TGTGCAAGTCGCTTAGACATACTCCGGGGCGACAGGAACACTGAAGCTTTCTTT. The V call is TRBV12-2, the J call TRBJ1-1. TRBV12-2 is a pseudogene locus. This CDR3 is built from 18 residues.

This clone was recorded only once. The chain couples TRBV27 to TRBJ2-5; D remains unclear. V was shortened by 3 bases and J by 4 bases, with 9 bases between the two germline ends. Germline-derived CDR1 and CDR2 are MNHEY and SMNVEV (reference sequence). The CDR3 totals 13 residues. The CDR3 nucleotides are TGTGCCAGCAGTTTGGGTTTAAGAGAGACCCAGTACTTC. Amino acid sequence: CASSLGLRETQYF.